This entry features one TCR beta chain sequence. Its target is unknown. Germline V gene lookup returns CDR1 GTSNPN and CDR2 SVGIG (reference sequence). V was clipped by 8 bases and J by 5 bases; unmatched bases: 7. The CDR3 length is 14 residues. This sample stems from a study of cytomegalovirus exposure and HLA in healthy donors. The study's findings and limits: Indistinguishable V segments, including TRBV6-2 and TRBV6-3, were excluded.

Amplification used 60 Vbeta primers and 13 Jbeta primers. The table came from immunoSEQ multiplex PCR; TCRdb's copy has only in-frame clones and leaves some out. Found here are approximately 190,000 clones, around 83% of them singletons; the top ten hold about 1.7%. The genes are TRBV30 and TRBJ2-2, with TRBD2 identical over 11 bases. The sequencing input was PBMCs. This clonotype was obtained from a woman younger than 35 in good health and CMV-seronegative. The CDR3 DNA reads as TGTGCCGGCACACTAGCGGGAGAAACCGGGGAGCTGTTTTTT. Translated, it gives CAGTLAGETGELFF.